The 27 T cell receptor beta chains below come from one sample, sequenced in a study of spatial heterogeneity in lung cancer. Indicated time point: sample taken at primary tumor resection. Sequencing of whole RNA from tumor, nontumor lung or frozen PBMC involved no sorting. From the 5' RACE reads, TCRdb called clonotypes with MiXCR, one entry per CDR3 protein. The data contain 5,000 to 6,500 distinct CDR3 sequences, approximately 12% of them singletons. The input for sequencing was normal lung tissue next to the tumor, taken at surgery. The receptors stem from a male donor with early-stage non-small cell lung cancer.

This clonotype was seen a handful of times. V gene TRBV7-3 combines with J gene TRBJ1-1; D is possibly TRBD1 (6 bases). CDR1 and CDR2 (germline): SGHTA, FQGTGA. With 5 bases removed from V and 3 bases from J, the gap between germline ends came to 13 bases. The CDR3 totals 14 residues. The DNA for the CDR3 is TGTGCCAGCAGCCAGGGGATTTTTGACACTGAAGCTTTCTTT. Its translation is CASSQGIFDTEAFF.

This clonotype ranks as medium-sized. The chain joins TRBV7-2 to TRBJ2-1; D is perhaps TRBD1 (7 bases). The V gene's germline CDR1 is SGHTA and CDR2 FQGNSA. This CDR3 has 15 amino acids. V lost 2 bases and J lost 7, with 15 bases in between. CDR3 sequence reads: CASSLRMTGRNEQFF. CDR3 sequence (DNA): TGTGCCAGCAGCTTAAGAATGACAGGGAGGAATGAGCAGTTCTTC.

This clonotype was seen ten or more times. The chain has TRBV6-2 or TRBV6-3 and TRBJ1-6; 7 positions match TRBD1. The CDR3 contains 14 residues. With 6 bases clipped from V and 9 bases from J, the junction kept 8 bases outside the gene matches. In germline, CDR1 is MNHEY, CDR2 SVGEGT. The CDR3 loop is CASRAGTASSPLHF. As DNA, the CDR3 is TGTGCCAGCAGAGCCGGGACAGCTAGTTCACCCCTCCACTTT.

By share of the sample, this clonotype is medium-sized. The J gene is TRBJ1-1, the V gene TRBV5-8, with 8 nucleotides matching TRBD1. J gave up 5 bases and V 3 bases, and 6 bases lay outside the gene matches. The CDR3 consists of 14 residues. The V gene's germline CDR1 is SGHTS and CDR2 YDEGEE. CDR3 DNA sequence: TGTGCCAGCAGCTCGGACAGGGAGAGAACTGAAGCTTTCTTT. Translated: CASSSDRERTEAFF.

This clonotype was recorded at least ten times. This CDR3 is CASSLSVGGKAFF. CDR3 bases: TGTGCCAGCAGCTTAAGTGTTGGCGGAAAAGCTTTCTTT. The chain joins TRBV7-8 to TRBJ1-1, with unresolved D. V was cut by 2 bases and J by 9 bases, with 13 bases left in between. The germline gives CDR1 SGHVS, CDR2 FQNEAQ. CDR3 length: 13 amino acids.

By share, this clonotype ranks as medium-sized. The chain is built from TRBV18 and TRBJ1-1; D may be TRBD1 (6 bases). This CDR3 is built from 14 residues. Germline V gene lookup returns CDR1 KGHSH and CDR2 LQKENI. V shed 4 bases and J shed 7 bases, with 16 bases lying between them. The CDR3 bases are TGTGCCAGCTCACGCGAACAGGGCCGAGTTGAAGCTTTCTTT. Its protein product is CASSREQGRVEAFF.

This clonotype counts as medium-sized. The genes are TRBV5-1 and TRBJ2-5; TRBD1 might be the D (5 bases). Trimming pared 3 bases from V and 5 bases from J, leaving 8 bases between. The CDR3 loop spans 12 amino acids. Germline loops: CDR1 SGHRS, CDR2 YFSETQ. CDR3 in amino acids: CASSSGMETQYF. The CDR3 coding sequence is TGCGCCAGCAGCTCAGGGATGGAGACCCAGTACTTC.

The CDR3 coding sequence is TGTGCCAGCAGCCGCGAGGGGATAGGAAATCAGCCCCAGCATTTT. Amino acids: CASSREGIGNQPQHF. The rearrangement uses TRBV6-5 and TRBJ1-5; perhaps TRBD1 as D (5 bases). The ends were cut back, 6 bases at V and 4 bases at J, with 16 bases in the middle. The CDR3 consists of 15 residues. Germline lookup yields CDR1 MNHEY and CDR2 SVGAGI.

This clonotype is labeled as medium-sized. The chain carries TRBV6-5 and TRBJ1-2; a weak D match, TRBD1 (6 bases). Looked up from germline, CDR1 is MNHEY and CDR2 is SVGAGI. Trimming took off 9 bases at V and 8 bases at J, with 13 bases between the two ends. This CDR3 is built from 11 residues. Here the CDR3 DNA reads TGTGCCAGTCGGACAGCTGAAGGCTACACCTTC. This encodes CASRTAEGYTF.

The rearrangement uses TRBV12-3 or TRBV12-4 and TRBJ2-3; TRBD1 might be the D (5 bases). Between the trimmed V and J ends, which lost 8 bases and 2 bases, there was a span of 11 bases. This CDR3 comprises 13 residues. The CDR3 sequence is CASLRTYTDTQYF. DNA for the CDR3: TGTGCCAGCCTTCGGACATACACAGATACGCAGTATTTT.

This clonotype was observed many times. The chain combines TRBV14 with TRBJ2-7; D is unresolved. The CDR3 is 16 residues long. V gave up 0 bases and J gave up 4 bases, with 16 bases separating them. Per germline, CDR1 SGHDN and CDR2 FVKESK. The CDR3 reads CASSQEGYQHRYEQYF. The CDR3, as DNA: TGTGCCAGCAGCCAAGAAGGATACCAACACCGATACGAGCAGTACTTC.

In this sample, this clonotype turned up many times. The CDR3 nucleotides read TGCAGTGCTAGGGAGCGGGCCAAAAACATTCAGTACTTC. Amino acid sequence: CSARERAKNIQYF. The chain joins TRBV20-1 to TRBJ2-4; weak D call: TRBD2 (5 bases). The V and J ends lost 3 bases and 1 base respectively, with 7 bases between them. Germline V CDR1 and CDR2: DFQATT, SNEGSKA (reference sequence). The CDR3 is made up of 13 amino acids.

This clonotype rates as medium-sized. The chain uses TRBV18 and TRBJ1-5, with D perhaps matching TRBD1 (5 bases). CDR1 is KGHSH and CDR2 is LQKENI in the germline V gene. The V end lost 2 bases, the J end lost 2 bases, and 7 bases lay between the germline ends. The CDR3 has 14 amino acids. Written as DNA, the CDR3 is TGTGCCAGCTCACCAGGGGACGGCAATCAGCCCCAGCATTTT. Translated: CASSPGDGNQPQHF. Filled out from reference TRBV18 and TRBJ1-5, the complete variable domain reads NAGVMQNPRHLVRRRGQEARLRCSPMKGHSHVYWYRQLPEEGLKFMVYLQKENIIDESGMPKERFSAEFPKEGPSILRIQQVVRGDSAAYFCASSPGDGNQPQHFGDGTRLSIL.

This clonotype is judged medium-sized (0.01 to 0.1%). V is TRBV12-3 or TRBV12-4 and J is TRBJ2-4; D remains ambiguous. V lost 4 bases, J lost 5 bases, and 9 bases lay in between. The CDR3 covers 13 residues. In nucleotides, the CDR3 is TGTGCCAGCAGTTCTAGTGCCGAAAACATTCAGTACTTC. This translates into CASSSSAENIQYF.

By share, this clonotype counts as medium-sized. The chain is built from TRBV2 and TRBJ2-1; D is unclear. This CDR3 has 15 amino acids. The germline V gene has CDR1 SNHLY and CDR2 FYNNEI. V was pared by 2 bases and J by 3 bases, with 11 bases between. Here the CDR3 DNA reads TGTGCCAGCAGTGAATACGCGTTCCTCTACAATGAGCAGTTCTTC. Its protein is CASSEYAFLYNEQFF. Complete variable domain (other parts from reference TRBV2 and TRBJ2-1): EPEVTQTPSHQVTQMGQEVILRCVPISNHLYFYWYRQILGQKVEFLVSFYNNEISEKSEIFDDQFSVERPDGSNFTLKIRSTKLEDSAMYFCASSEYAFLYNEQFFGPGTRLTVL.

This clonotype is deemed medium-sized. Written as DNA, the CDR3 is TGCGCCAGCTCCCCTCCCGGGACAGATTTCTACGAGCAGTACTTC. It encodes CASSPPGTDFYEQYF. The chain combines TRBV10-2 with TRBJ2-7; 7 positions match TRBD1. V gave up 8 bases and J gave up 3 bases; unmatched junction bases: 13. Germline CDR1 WSHSY, CDR2 SAAADI. The CDR3 sequence is 15 residues long.

This clonotype occurred many times. The chain employs TRBV2 and TRBJ1-4, with D uncertain. Germline assignment: CDR1 SNHLY and CDR2 FYNNEI. This CDR3 is 15 amino acids long. Trimming stripped 5 bases from V and 8 bases from J, with 18 bases between. CDR3 sequence reads: CASSSSRVWYEKLFF. For the CDR3, the DNA is TGTGCCAGCAGTTCCTCTAGGGTGTGGTACGAAAAACTGTTTTTT.

By its share, this clonotype is medium-sized. The V call is TRBV6-2 or TRBV6-3, the J call TRBJ2-1; D call uncertain. From germline, CDR1 is MNHEY and CDR2 SVGEGT. The CDR3 sequence is 13 residues long. V lost 4 bases, J lost 4 bases, and 8 bases lay in between. The CDR3 spells CASSSTAYNEQFF. The CDR3 DNA is TGTGCCAGCAGTTCGACTGCGTACAATGAGCAGTTCTTC.

By share of the sample, this clonotype is medium-sized. The V and J genes are TRBV27 and TRBJ2-7; D may be TRBD2 (5 bases). CDR3 size: 13 residues. V was cut by 5 bases and J by 6 bases, with 14 bases left in between. The germline CDR1 and CDR2 sequences are MNHEY and SMNVEV (reference sequence). CDR3 amino acids: CASSVSGLFEQYF. The CDR3 DNA is TGTGCCAGCAGTGTTTCGGGATTATTCGAGCAGTACTTC.

The chain joins TRBV3-2 to TRBJ2-7; TRBD2 reflects the table's D call only, with no check against the DNA. TRBV3-2 is assigned pseudogene status. The CDR3 runs 15 residues. The CDR3 DNA sequence: TGTGCCAGCAGCCAAGATAAACTAGCGGGAGTCGAGCAGTACTTC. Translation: CASSQDKLAGVEQYF.

This clonotype has just one count. The V and J genes are TRBV10-1 and TRBJ2-7; TRBD2 is a possible D gene (6 bases). Germline-derived CDR1 and CDR2 are WNHNN and SYGVQD (reference sequence). The CDR3 has 15 amino acids. The V gene lost 3 bases and the J gene lost 5 bases, with 17 bases spanning the gap. This CDR3 reads CASSDSGSGYNEQYF. The DNA for the CDR3 is TGCGCCAGCAGTGATTCCGGGAGTGGGTACAACGAGCAGTACTTC.

At least ten counts were recorded for this clonotype. The chain joins TRBV6-5 to TRBJ2-1, with D maybe TRBD2 (5 bases). Per germline, CDR1 MNHEY and CDR2 SVGAGI. CDR3 size: 13 residues. V was trimmed by 8 bases and J by 3 bases, leaving 11 bases between them. DNA for the CDR3: TGTGCCAGCGGTCGGAGGAACTACAATGAGCAGTTCTTC. It encodes CASGRRNYNEQFF.

Relative to its sample, this clonotype is medium-sized (0.01 to 0.1%). The V and J genes are TRBV12-3 or TRBV12-4 and TRBJ1-5; D remains unclear. This CDR3 is 16 amino acids long. Deletions cut 1 base from V and 2 bases from J, with 12 bases between. CDR3 protein: CASSLVPWRGNQPQHF. Here the CDR3 DNA reads TGTGCCAGCAGTTTAGTTCCGTGGCGGGGCAATCAGCCCCAGCATTTT.

This clonotype is categorized as medium-sized. The rearrangement joins TRBV27 to TRBJ1-5; 8 bases are a match to TRBD1. Germline CDR1 MNHEY, CDR2 SMNVEV (reference sequence). V lost 4 bases, J lost 2 bases, and 4 bases stayed unmatched. The CDR3 length is 15 residues. The chain's CDR3 is CASSSQGGGNQPQHF. CDR3 nucleotides: TGTGCCAGCAGTTCACAGGGGGGTGGCAATCAGCCCCAGCATTTT.

This clonotype occurred many times. The gene calls are TRBV27 and TRBJ1-2; tentatively, D is TRBD1 (6 bases). V dropped 3 bases and J dropped 7 bases, with 9 bases sitting between them. This CDR3 has 12 amino acids. CDR1 MNHEY and CDR2 SMNVEV come from the germline V gene (reference sequence). The CDR3 nucleotides read TGTGCCAGCAGTTTCCGGGGGCTTGGCTACACCTTC. Its translation: CASSFRGLGYTF.

The chain joins TRBV5-1 to TRBJ2-7; D is perhaps TRBD2 (6 bases). From germline, CDR1 is SGHRS and CDR2 YFSETQ. Trimming took off 1 base at V and 6 bases at J, with 14 bases between the two ends. This CDR3 is built from 14 residues. The CDR3 protein is CASSLPGDSGEQYF. The DNA for the CDR3 is TGCGCCAGCAGCTTGCCGGGGGATAGTGGCGAGCAGTACTTC.

This clonotype was seen at least ten times. The DNA for the CDR3 is TGTGCCAGCAGCTTAGCCGGTAGCGTCCGGGAGCCGGGGGAGCTGTTTTTT. Its protein product is CASSLAGSVREPGELFF. The chain joins TRBV11-3 to TRBJ2-2, with D maybe TRBD2 (6 bases). V lost 1 base and J lost 8, with 20 bases in between. The CDR3 runs to 17 residues. The germline CDR1 and CDR2 sequences are SGHNT and YENEEA.